The 7 T cell receptor beta chains reported below all come from one sample, sequenced in a study of CD8+ T cells in alopecia areata. Reverse transcribed after extraction, RNA yielded cDNA as the sequencing template. The table came from immunoSEQ multiplex PCR; TCRdb's copy has only in-frame clones and leaves some out. The data hold about 170,000 clones, with about 66% observed a single time. The specimen was CD8+ T cells sorted from blood, collected at week 0. The receptors here all came from a human donor with alopecia areata.

This chain links TRBV5-1 with TRBJ2-7; unclear D gene. The length of the CDR3 is 13 residues. Germline V CDR1 and CDR2: SGHRS, YFSETQ. V lost 2 bases to trimming and J lost 7 bases, with 13 bases between them. CDR3 coding DNA: TGCGCCAGCAGCTTTCGCCGTGGTAGGGAGCAGTACTTC. This encodes CASSFRRGREQYF.

This chain connects TRBV13 to TRBJ2-7; 7 nucleotides match TRBD1. Germline trimming cut 6 bases from V and 1 base from J; bases unmatched to any gene: 9. CDR1 PRHDT and CDR2 FYEKMQ come from the germline V gene (reference sequence). This CDR3 is built from 15 residues. The CDR3 spells CASRRTGTDSYEQYF. CDR3 in DNA: TGTGCCAGCAGAAGAACCGGGACAGATTCCTACGAGCAGTACTTC.

The rearrangement joins TRBV7-9 to TRBJ2-1; tentative D call: TRBD2 (5 bases). The CDR3 consists of 14 residues. The germline V gene encodes CDR1 SEHNR and CDR2 FQNEAQ (reference sequence). The V end lost 5 bases, the J end lost 5 bases, and 13 bases lay between the germline ends. In DNA, the CDR3 is TGTGCCAGCAGCAAGGTGGGAGAACACAATGAGCAGTTCTTC. It codes for CASSKVGEHNEQFF.

This chain uses TRBV14 with TRBJ1-1; weak D call: TRBD1 (6 bases). V dropped 5 bases and J dropped 5 bases, with 15 bases sitting between them. Germline loops: CDR1 SGHDN, CDR2 FVKESK. CDR3 length: 14 amino acids. In nucleotides, the CDR3 is TGTGCCAGCAGCGTCGGGGGGCAGGGGACTGAAGCTTTCTTT. Translated: CASSVGGQGTEAFF.

The chain recombines TRBV25-1 with TRBJ1-6; no firm D call. The V gene lost 7 bases and the J gene lost 9 bases, with 13 bases spanning the gap. Germline V CDR1 and CDR2: MGHDK, SYGVNS. The CDR3 spans 13 residues. The CDR3 DNA is TGTGCCAGCAAGGAGGGAATAGTTTCACCCCTCCACTTT. As protein: CASKEGIVSPLHF.

J is TRBJ1-5 and V is TRBV5-1, with D tentatively TRBD1 (6 bases). The germline V and J ends were trimmed by 0 bases and 10 bases, with 11 bases remaining between them. Germline loops: CDR1 SGHRS, CDR2 YFSETQ. This CDR3 contains 13 residues. The CDR3 reads CASSLGSGDPQHF. Here the CDR3 DNA reads TGCGCCAGCAGCTTGGGATCAGGGGATCCCCAGCATTTT.

The sample holds a few counts of this clone. The chain links TRBV29-1 to TRBJ2-3; D could derive from TRBD1 or TRBD2 (6 bases each). V lost 5 bases and J 2 bases, leaving 11 bases between the germline ends. This CDR3 spans 13 amino acids. The germline gives CDR1 SQVTM, CDR2 ANQGSEA. CDR3 nucleotides: TGCAGCGTTAGGCGGGGACACACAGATACGCAGTATTTT. Translated, it gives CSVRRGHTDTQYF.